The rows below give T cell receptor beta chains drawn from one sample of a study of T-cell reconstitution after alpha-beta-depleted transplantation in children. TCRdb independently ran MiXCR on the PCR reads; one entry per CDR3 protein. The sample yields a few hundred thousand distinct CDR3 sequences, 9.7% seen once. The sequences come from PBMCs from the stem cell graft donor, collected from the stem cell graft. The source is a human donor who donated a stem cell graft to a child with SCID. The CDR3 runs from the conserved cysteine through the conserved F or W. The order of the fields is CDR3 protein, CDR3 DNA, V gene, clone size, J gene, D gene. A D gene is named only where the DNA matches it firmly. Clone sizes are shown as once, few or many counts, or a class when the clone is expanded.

CDR3: CASSSARTGQYGYTF; DNA: TGCGCCAGCAGCTCCGCCCGGACAGGGCAATATGGCTACACCTTC; V: TRBV5-1; size: many; J: TRBJ1-2; D: TRBD1
CDR3: CASSQVPGEVNTEAFF; DNA: TGTGCCAGCTCACAAGTCCCAGGGGAGGTGAACACTGAAGCTTTCTTT; V: TRBV18; size: many; J: TRBJ1-1; D: NA
CDR3: CASSYDGGRREAFF; DNA: TGTGCCAGCAGTTATGATGGGGGACGGAGAGAAGCTTTCTTT; V: TRBV6-5; size: many; J: TRBJ1-1; D: NA
CDR3: CASSLSGSGGQPQHF; DNA: TGCGCCAGCAGCCTGTCAGGGTCGGGCGGGCAGCCCCAGCATTTT; V: TRBV5-1; size: many; J: TRBJ1-5; D: NA
CDR3: CASSSEYRSAQPQHF; DNA: TGTGCCAGCAGTTCCGAATACAGGTCGGCTCAGCCCCAGCATTTT; V: TRBV6-5; size: many; J: TRBJ1-5; D: NA
CDR3: CASSADRADTQYF; DNA: TGCGCCAGCAGCGCAGACAGGGCTGATACGCAGTATTTT; V: TRBV5-1; size: many; J: TRBJ2-3; D: TRBD1
CDR3: CASRKDPGFPDTEAFF; DNA: TGCGCCAGCAGAAAAGACCCAGGGTTCCCGGACACTGAAGCTTTCTTT; V: TRBV5-1; size: many; J: TRBJ1-1; D: NA
CDR3: CASSTRQGRTEAFF; DNA: TGTGCCAGCAGTACCAGACAGGGTCGAACGGAAGCTTTCTTT; V: TRBV6-5; size: many; J: TRBJ1-1; D: TRBD1
CDR3: CASSSRTGGNTEAFF; DNA: TGCGCCAGCAGCTCGCGGACAGGGGGCAACACTGAAGCTTTCTTT; V: TRBV5-1; size: many; J: TRBJ1-1; D: TRBD1
CDR3: CSARGTTNTEAFF; DNA: TGCAGCGCTAGGGGGACAACGAACACTGAAGCTTTCTTT; V: TRBV29-1; size: many; J: TRBJ1-1; D: NA
CDR3: CASSLYWGSAPSDTQYF; DNA: TGTGCCAGCAGCTTATATTGGGGTAGCGCACCCTCAGATACGCAGTATTTT; V: TRBV7-2; size: many; J: TRBJ2-3; D: NA
CDR3: CASSLLAGGERTDTQYF; DNA: TGTGCCAGCAGCTTACTAGCGGGGGGGGAGCGCACAGATACGCAGTATTTT; V: TRBV7-2; size: few; J: TRBJ2-3; D: TRBD2
CDR3: CASSSPTSGGNTDTQYF; DNA: TGTGCCAGCAGTTCCCCGACTAGCGGGGGAAACACAGATACGCAGTATTTT; V: TRBV28; size: few; J: TRBJ2-3; D: TRBD2
CDR3: CASSLEGLQPQHF; DNA: TGTGCCAGCAGCTTGGAGGGCTTGCAGCCCCAGCATTTT; V: TRBV5-6; size: many; J: TRBJ1-5; D: NA
CDR3: CASSSFGEQYF; DNA: TGCGCCAGCAGCTCTTTTGGCGAGCAGTACTTC; V: TRBV5-1; size: many; J: TRBJ2-7; D: NA
CDR3: CASSPGLAGYTGELFF; DNA: TGTGCCAGCAGCCCGGGACTAGCGGGGTACACCGGGGAGCTGTTTTTT; V: TRBV11-3; size: many; J: TRBJ2-2; D: TRBD2
CDR3: CASSLWAYSYNEQFF; DNA: TGTGCCAGCAGCTTATGGGCCTATTCCTACAATGAGCAGTTCTTC; V: TRBV7-9; size: few; J: TRBJ2-1; D: NA
CDR3: CASSLASWETEAFF; DNA: TGTGCCAGCAGCTTGGCAAGTTGGGAGACTGAAGCTTTCTTT; V: TRBV5-5; size: many; J: TRBJ1-1; D: NA
CDR3: CASSQARGPKSSYNSPLHF; DNA: TGTGCCAGCAGCCAAGCGAGGGGCCCAAAAAGCTCCTATAATTCACCCCTCCACTTT; V: TRBV14; size: few; J: TRBJ1-6; D: NA
CDR3: CASDDPSRTGNYGYTF; DNA: TGTGCCAGCGACGACCCTTCTAGAACAGGGAACTATGGCTACACCTTC; V: TRBV12-3/TRBV12-4; size: many; J: TRBJ1-2; D: NA
CDR3: CASSLLGQGAGELFF; DNA: TGTGCCAGCAGTTTATTGGGACAGGGTGCCGGGGAGCTGTTTTTT; V: TRBV12-3/TRBV12-4; size: many; J: TRBJ2-2; D: TRBD1